This is a list of T cell receptor beta chains from one sample in a study of T cell responses to AZD1222 COVID-19 vaccine. Assay used: immunoSEQ multiplex PCR; TCRdb lists only in-frame clones, some missing. The sample yields tens of thousands of clones, 70% to 90% seen once. The sample was peripheral blood, taken on day 0 of AZD1222 vaccination. The source is an adult in good health. Each CDR3 is given with its conserved first and last residue. Each record gives: J gene, clone size, V gene, D gene, CDR3 DNA, CDR3 protein. D genes are given only for firm matches. Clone size appears in some rows only: once, few, many, or a class for an expanded clone.

>TRBJ2-7|.|TRBV5-1|TRBD1
TGCGCCAGCAGCTCCCTTGAGACAGGGACCCACGAGCAGTACTTC
CASSSLETGTHEQYF
>TRBJ2-2|.|TRBV5-1|.
TGCGCCAGCAGCCGGGACAACGCGAACACCGGGGAGCTGTTTTTT
CASSRDNANTGELFF
>TRBJ1-4|.|TRBV5-1|.
TGCGCCAGCAGCTTGGCGAGCAGGGCGAATGAAAAACTGTTTTTT
CASSLASRANEKLFF
>TRBJ2-1|once|TRBV27|.
TGTGCCAGCAGTTCCACGAGCCGGACAGGGTTGCTAGCGGACAATGAGCAGTTCTTC
CASSSTSRTGLLADNEQFF
>TRBJ1-3|.|TRBV28|.
TGTGCCAGCAGGAGGGGGAACTCTGGAAACACCATATATTTT
CASRRGNSGNTIYF
>TRBJ2-3|.|TRBV4-1|.
TGCGCCAGCAGCCCTTGGAGCACAGATACGCAGTATTTT
CASSPWSTDTQYF
>TRBJ2-3|.|TRBV19|.
TGTGCCAGTAGTATAGAGCGTGACAATACAGATACGCAGTATTTT
CASSIERDNTDTQYF
>TRBJ2-3|.|TRBV29-1|.
TGCAGCGTTGAGTCCCCGCCGGATACGCAGTATTTT
CSVESPPDTQYF
>TRBJ2-7|.|TRBV6-5|TRBD1
TGTGCCAGCAGCCGGGACAGGGGCTACGAGCAGTACTTC
CASSRDRGYEQYF
>TRBJ2-2|.|TRBV25-1|.
TGTGCCAGCAGTGAATTGGTGGGGACGAACACCGGGGAGCTGTTTTTT
CASSELVGTNTGELFF
>TRBJ2-5|.|TRBV11-2|.
TGTGCCAGCAGCTTAGGGGTGACCTCCGAGACCCTCCAGTACTTC
CASSLGVTSETLQYF
>TRBJ1-5|.|TRBV19|.
TGTGCCAGTAGTATACAGGGGCGAGACAATCAGCCCCAGCATTTT
CASSIQGRDNQPQHF
>TRBJ2-1|.|TRBV6-1|TRBD1
TGTGCCAGCAGTGATGGGACAGGGGGCTTCGAGCAGTTCTTC
CASSDGTGGFEQFF
>TRBJ2-7|.|TRBV19|TRBD1
TGTGCCAGTAGCCAACGGGACAGCTCCTACGAGCAGTACTTC
CASSQRDSSYEQYF
>TRBJ2-2|.|TRBV11-3|TRBD1
TGTGCCAGCAGCTCGACAGGGGTAAACACCGGGGAGCTGTTTTTT
CASSSTGVNTGELFF
>TRBJ1-5|.|TRBV19|.
TGTGCCAGCGGAGGGAGCAATCAGCCCCAGCATTTT
CASGGSNQPQHF
>TRBJ1-4|.|TRBV11-2|.
TGTGCCAGCAGCGAGGGTTCAACTAATGAAAAACTGTTTTTT
CASSEGSTNEKLFF